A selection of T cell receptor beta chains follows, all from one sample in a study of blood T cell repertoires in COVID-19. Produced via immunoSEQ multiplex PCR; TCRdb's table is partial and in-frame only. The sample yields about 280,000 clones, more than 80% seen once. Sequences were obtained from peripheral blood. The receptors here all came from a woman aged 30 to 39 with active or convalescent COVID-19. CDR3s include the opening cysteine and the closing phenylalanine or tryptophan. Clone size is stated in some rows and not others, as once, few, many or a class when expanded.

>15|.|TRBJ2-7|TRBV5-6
CASSYGQGGPYEQYF
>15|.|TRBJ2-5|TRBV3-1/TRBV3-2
CASSSRPSAKETQYF
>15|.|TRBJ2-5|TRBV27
CASSPRRGVVETQYF
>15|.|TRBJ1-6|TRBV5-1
CASSLGAGENSPLHF
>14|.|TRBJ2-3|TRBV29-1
CSVDRTGARDTQYF
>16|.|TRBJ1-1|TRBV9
CASSVVAGGKFSEAFF
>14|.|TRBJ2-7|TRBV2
CASSVDQGADEQYF
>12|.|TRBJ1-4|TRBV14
CASSPDREKLFF
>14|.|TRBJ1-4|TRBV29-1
CSVARRGIDEKLFF
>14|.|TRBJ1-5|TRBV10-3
CAIRQDSPNQPQHF
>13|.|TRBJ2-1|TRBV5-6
CASSRRTYNEQFF
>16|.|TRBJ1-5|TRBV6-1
CASSEPRVRGNQPQHF
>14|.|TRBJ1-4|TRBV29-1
CSVDLGQLNEKLFF
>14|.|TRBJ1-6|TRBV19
CASSKTGSNSPLHF
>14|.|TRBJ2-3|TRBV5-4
CASSSDRGGDTQYF
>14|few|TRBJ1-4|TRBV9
CASSLGGLGEKLFF
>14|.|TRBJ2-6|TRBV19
CASSTPSGANVLTF
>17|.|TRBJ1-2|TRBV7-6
CASSSHQGPGTDYGYTF
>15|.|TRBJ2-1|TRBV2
CASSKLAGVNNEQFF